The rows below give T cell receptor beta chains drawn from one sample of a study of OX40 agonist ivuxolimab in advanced cancers. Libraries were prepared by immunoSEQ multiplex PCR; TCRdb keeps only in-frame clonotypes and omits some of them. The sample has around 100,000 clones; 85% to 95% are singletons. Sequences were derived from CD4+ or CD8+ T cells sorted from blood, sampled in a trial of the OX40 agonist ivuxolimab. These receptors were collected from an adult with an advanced solid tumor such as melanoma, head and neck, liver or kidney cancer. Both conserved end residues are part of each CDR3. The D gene is left open where the match is weak. Rows may omit the clone size; those that give it use once, few, many or a size class.

d_call: -; j_call: TRBJ2-2; clone_size: -; v_call: TRBV7-9; cdr3_nt: TGTGCCAGCAGCTCTACTGGGGGGCGTGGCACCGGGGAGCTGTTTTTT; cdr3_aa: CASSSTGGRGTGELFF
d_call: -; j_call: TRBJ2-7; clone_size: -; v_call: TRBV7-9; cdr3_nt: TGTGCCAGCAGCCCAGGCCCCAGGTTCCCTACATCCTACGAGCAGTACTTC; cdr3_aa: CASSPGPRFPTSYEQYF
d_call: -; j_call: TRBJ2-3; clone_size: -; v_call: TRBV11-2; cdr3_nt: TGTGCCAGCAGCAAGACAGATACGCAGTATTTT; cdr3_aa: CASSKTDTQYF
d_call: -; j_call: TRBJ2-1; clone_size: -; v_call: TRBV5-1; cdr3_nt: TGCGCCAGCAGCTGGGACTTCTACAATGAGCAGTTCTTC; cdr3_aa: CASSWDFYNEQFF
d_call: -; j_call: TRBJ2-7; clone_size: -; v_call: TRBV7-6; cdr3_nt: TGTGCCAGCAGCGTTACAGGGTATGAGCAGTACTTC; cdr3_aa: CASSVTGYEQYF
d_call: -; j_call: TRBJ2-7; clone_size: -; v_call: TRBV18; cdr3_nt: TGTGCCAGCTCGAAGACAGAAATCTACGAGCAGTACTTC; cdr3_aa: CASSKTEIYEQYF
d_call: -; j_call: TRBJ2-1; clone_size: -; v_call: TRBV19; cdr3_nt: TGTGCCAGTAGTGTCGGCATAAGCTCCTACAATGAGCAGTTCTTC; cdr3_aa: CASSVGISSYNEQFF
d_call: -; j_call: TRBJ1-6; clone_size: -; v_call: TRBV6-5; cdr3_nt: TGTGCCAGCACCTTACGGTTCGGGGTAACTTCACCCCTCCACTTT; cdr3_aa: CASTLRFGVTSPLHF
d_call: -; j_call: TRBJ2-3; clone_size: -; v_call: TRBV7-2; cdr3_nt: TGTGCCAGCAGCTTAACCCTTTCGAACGGAGCTAGCACAGATACGCAGTATTTT; cdr3_aa: CASSLTLSNGASTDTQYF
d_call: TRBD1; j_call: TRBJ1-2; clone_size: -; v_call: TRBV7-2; cdr3_nt: TGTGCCAGCAGACGTACAGGGGGCGAGACTAACTATGGCTACACCTTC; cdr3_aa: CASRRTGGETNYGYTF
d_call: -; j_call: TRBJ2-5; clone_size: -; v_call: TRBV19; cdr3_nt: TGTGCCAGTAGTACTCAAGAGACCCAGTACTTC; cdr3_aa: CASSTQETQYF
d_call: -; j_call: TRBJ1-1; clone_size: -; v_call: TRBV28; cdr3_nt: TGTGCCAGCAGCCTAAGACGGGAAGCTTTCTTT; cdr3_aa: CASSLRREAFF
d_call: -; j_call: TRBJ1-5; clone_size: -; v_call: TRBV6-5; cdr3_nt: TGTGCCAGCAGTTACTCGGGGGCAGGCAATCAGCCCCAGCATTTT; cdr3_aa: CASSYSGAGNQPQHF
d_call: TRBD2; j_call: TRBJ2-2; clone_size: -; v_call: TRBV25-1; cdr3_nt: TGTGCCAGCAGTGGGACCAGCGGGAGTTTTACCGGGGAGCTGTTTTTT; cdr3_aa: CASSGTSGSFTGELFF
d_call: -; j_call: TRBJ1-2; clone_size: -; v_call: TRBV11-1; cdr3_nt: TGTGCCAGCAGCCGGGCGCTGGGGGGCGGCTACACCTTC; cdr3_aa: CASSRALGGGYTF
d_call: -; j_call: TRBJ2-1; clone_size: -; v_call: TRBV7-2; cdr3_nt: TGTGCCAGCAGCTTGAGACTAGTATCTCCCTACAATGAGCAGTTCTTC; cdr3_aa: CASSLRLVSPYNEQFF
d_call: -; j_call: TRBJ2-3; clone_size: -; v_call: TRBV7-6; cdr3_nt: TGTGCCAGCAGCTCCGTAGGCGCCGGGAGCACAGATACGCAGTATTTT; cdr3_aa: CASSSVGAGSTDTQYF
d_call: TRBD1; j_call: TRBJ2-7; clone_size: -; v_call: TRBV19; cdr3_nt: TGTGCCAGTAGTGCCACAGGGGGCGGCGGCGAGCAGTACTTC; cdr3_aa: CASSATGGGGEQYF
d_call: -; j_call: TRBJ2-3; clone_size: -; v_call: TRBV5-1; cdr3_nt: TGCGCCAGCAGCACGTCAGGGGTCGGCACAGATACGCAGTATTTT; cdr3_aa: CASSTSGVGTDTQYF
d_call: -; j_call: TRBJ2-3; clone_size: -; v_call: TRBV10-2; cdr3_nt: TGCGCCAGCAAGGGGGTTTTGGATCGGGATACGCAGTATTTT; cdr3_aa: CASKGVLDRDTQYF
d_call: -; j_call: TRBJ1-5; clone_size: -; v_call: TRBV28; cdr3_nt: TGTGCCAGCAGTTTAGGCCTACGGGGTACGCGACGGCCCCAGCATTTT; cdr3_aa: CASSLGLRGTRRPQHF
d_call: TRBD2; j_call: TRBJ2-1; clone_size: once; v_call: TRBV19; cdr3_nt: TGTGCCAGTAGATCCCTAGCGGGAGTAAGAAATGAGCAGTTCTTC; cdr3_aa: CASRSLAGVRNEQFF
d_call: -; j_call: TRBJ1-5; clone_size: -; v_call: TRBV23-1; cdr3_nt: TGCGCCAGCAGTCAATCGGAAGTTAGTCAGCCCCAGCATTTT; cdr3_aa: CASSQSEVSQPQHF
d_call: -; j_call: TRBJ1-2; clone_size: -; v_call: TRBV5-1; cdr3_nt: TGCGCCAGCAGCTCCGGACAGTTCTATGGCTACACCTTC; cdr3_aa: CASSSGQFYGYTF